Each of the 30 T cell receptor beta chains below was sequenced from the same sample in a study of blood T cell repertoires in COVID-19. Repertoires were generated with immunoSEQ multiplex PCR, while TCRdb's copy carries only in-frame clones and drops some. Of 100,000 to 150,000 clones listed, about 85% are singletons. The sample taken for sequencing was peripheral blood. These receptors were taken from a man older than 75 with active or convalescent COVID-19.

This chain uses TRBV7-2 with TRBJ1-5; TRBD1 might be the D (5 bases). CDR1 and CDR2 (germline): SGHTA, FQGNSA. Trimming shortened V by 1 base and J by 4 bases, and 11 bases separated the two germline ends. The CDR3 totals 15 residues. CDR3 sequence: CASSLGGTANQPQHF. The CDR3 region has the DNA TGTGCCAGCAGCTTAGGCGGGACGGCTAATCAGCCCCAGCATTTT.

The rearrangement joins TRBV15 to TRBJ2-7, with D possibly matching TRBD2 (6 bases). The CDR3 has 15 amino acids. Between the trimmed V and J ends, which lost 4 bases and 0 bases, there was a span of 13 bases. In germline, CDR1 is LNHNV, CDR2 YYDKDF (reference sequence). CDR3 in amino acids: CATSKDSGFSYEQYF. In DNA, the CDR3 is TGTGCCACCAGCAAAGACAGCGGGTTCTCCTACGAGCAGTACTTC.

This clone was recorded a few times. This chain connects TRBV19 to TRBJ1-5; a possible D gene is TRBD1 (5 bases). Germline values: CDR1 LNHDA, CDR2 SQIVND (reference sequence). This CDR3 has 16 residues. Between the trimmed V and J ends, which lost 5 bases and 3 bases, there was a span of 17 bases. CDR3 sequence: CASSARPGSLNQPQHF. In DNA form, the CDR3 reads TGTGCCAGTAGTGCACGCCCAGGGTCCCTCAATCAGCCCCAGCATTTT.

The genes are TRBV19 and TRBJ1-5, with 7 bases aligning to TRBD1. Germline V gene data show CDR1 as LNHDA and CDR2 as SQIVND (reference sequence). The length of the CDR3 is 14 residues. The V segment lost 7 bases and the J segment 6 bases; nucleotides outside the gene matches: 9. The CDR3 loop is CASKKDRVGQPQHF. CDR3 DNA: TGTGCCAGTAAAAAAGACAGGGTGGGTCAGCCCCAGCATTTT.

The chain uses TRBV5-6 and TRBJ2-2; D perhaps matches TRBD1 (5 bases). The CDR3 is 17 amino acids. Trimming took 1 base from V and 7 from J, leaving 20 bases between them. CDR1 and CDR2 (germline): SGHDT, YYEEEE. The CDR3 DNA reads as TGTGCCAGCAGCTTGTTTTTGTATCAAGGGGCAGTCGGGGAGCTGTTTTTT. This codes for CASSLFLYQGAVGELFF. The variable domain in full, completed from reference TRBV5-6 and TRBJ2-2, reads DAGVTQSPTHLIKTRGQQVTLRCSPKSGHDTVSWYQQALGQGPQFIFQYYEEEERQRGNFPDRFSGHQFPNYSSELNVNALLLGDSALYLCASSLFLYQGAVGELFFGEGSRLTVL.

CDR3 region: CASSFGLAEIYEQYF. CDR3 bases: TGTGCCAGCAGTTTCGGGCTAGCGGAGATTTACGAGCAGTACTTC. V gene TRBV5-4 combines with J gene TRBJ2-7; 7 bases align to TRBD2. Germline CDR1 reads SGHNT; CDR2 reads YYREEE (reference sequence). Germline trimming cut 5 bases from V and 4 bases from J; bases unmatched to any gene: 12. The CDR3 totals 15 residues.

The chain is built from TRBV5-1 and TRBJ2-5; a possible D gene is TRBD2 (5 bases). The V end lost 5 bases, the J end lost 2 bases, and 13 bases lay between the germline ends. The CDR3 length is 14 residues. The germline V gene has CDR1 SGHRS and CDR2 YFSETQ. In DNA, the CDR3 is TGCGCCAGCAGAGAAACCGGGGTACAAGAGACCCAGTACTTC. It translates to CASRETGVQETQYF.

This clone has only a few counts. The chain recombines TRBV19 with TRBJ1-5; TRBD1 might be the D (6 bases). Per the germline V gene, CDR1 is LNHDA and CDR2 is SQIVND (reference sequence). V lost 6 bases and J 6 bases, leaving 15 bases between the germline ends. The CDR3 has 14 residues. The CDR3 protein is CASRNRDFSQPQHF. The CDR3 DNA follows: TGTGCCAGTAGGAACAGGGATTTTAGTCAGCCCCAGCATTTT.

The CDR3 DNA sequence: TGCGCCAGCAGTCGGAACAGGGAAAACTATGGCTACACCTTC. Protein sequence: CASSRNRENYGYTF. This chain connects TRBV4-3 to TRBJ1-2, with D possibly matching TRBD1 (6 bases). Trimming left V 6 bases short and J 2 bases short, with 13 bases between. Germline V CDR1 and CDR2: LGHNA, YSLEER. CDR3 length: 14 amino acids.

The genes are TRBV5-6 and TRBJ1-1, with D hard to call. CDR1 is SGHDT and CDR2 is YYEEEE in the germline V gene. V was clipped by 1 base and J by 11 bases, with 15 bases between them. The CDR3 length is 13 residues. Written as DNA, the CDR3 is TGTGCCAGCAGCTTGAGAGGTACGGGGAATGCTTTCTTT. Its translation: CASSLRGTGNAFF.

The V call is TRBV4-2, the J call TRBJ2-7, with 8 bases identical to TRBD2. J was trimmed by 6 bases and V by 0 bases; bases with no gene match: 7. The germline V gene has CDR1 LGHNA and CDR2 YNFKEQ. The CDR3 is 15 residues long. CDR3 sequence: CASSQETSALREQYF. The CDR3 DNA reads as TGTGCCAGCAGCCAAGAGACTAGCGCATTACGCGAGCAGTACTTC.

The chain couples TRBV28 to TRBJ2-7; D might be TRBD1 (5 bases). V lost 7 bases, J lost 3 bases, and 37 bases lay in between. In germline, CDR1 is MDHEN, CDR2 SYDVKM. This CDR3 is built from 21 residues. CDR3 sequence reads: CASNPALRWDLSREQFYEQYF. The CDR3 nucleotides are TGTGCCAGCAATCCTGCTCTTCGCTGGGATCTTTCCAGGGAACAATTCTACGAGCAGTACTTC.

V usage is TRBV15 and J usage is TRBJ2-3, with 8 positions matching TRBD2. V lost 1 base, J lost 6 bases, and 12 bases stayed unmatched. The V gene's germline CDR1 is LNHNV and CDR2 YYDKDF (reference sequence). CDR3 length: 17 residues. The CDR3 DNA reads TGTGCCACCAGCAGAGGCGCCGGAGCGGGGGTGGCGGATACGCAGTATTTT. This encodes CATSRGAGAGVADTQYF.

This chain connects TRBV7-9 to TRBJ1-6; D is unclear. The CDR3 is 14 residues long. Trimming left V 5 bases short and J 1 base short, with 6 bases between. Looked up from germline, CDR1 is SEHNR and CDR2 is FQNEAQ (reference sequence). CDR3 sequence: CASSGQSYNSPLHF. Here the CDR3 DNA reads TGTGCCAGCAGCGGTCAGTCCTATAATTCACCCCTCCACTTT.

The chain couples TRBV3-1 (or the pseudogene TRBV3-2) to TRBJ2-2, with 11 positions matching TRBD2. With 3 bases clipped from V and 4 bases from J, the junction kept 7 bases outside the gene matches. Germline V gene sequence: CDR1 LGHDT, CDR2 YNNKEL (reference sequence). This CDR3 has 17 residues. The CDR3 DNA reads TGTGCCAGCAGCCATTATACTAGCGGGGGACGCACCGGGGAGCTGTTTTTT. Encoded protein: CASSHYTSGGRTGELFF.

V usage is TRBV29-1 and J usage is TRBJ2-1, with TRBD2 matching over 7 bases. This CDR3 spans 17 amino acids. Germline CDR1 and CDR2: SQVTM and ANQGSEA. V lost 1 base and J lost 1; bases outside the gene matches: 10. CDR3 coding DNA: TGCAGCGTTGAAGGCTTAGCGGGTCAGATTTCCTACAATGAGCAGTTCTTC. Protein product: CSVEGLAGQISYNEQFF.

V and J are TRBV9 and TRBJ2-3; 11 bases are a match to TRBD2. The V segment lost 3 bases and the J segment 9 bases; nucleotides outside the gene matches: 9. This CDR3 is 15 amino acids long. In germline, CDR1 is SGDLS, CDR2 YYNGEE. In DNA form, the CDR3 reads TGTGCCAGCAGCGAAACTAGCGGGGGTCTTCAAACGCAGTATTTT. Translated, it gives CASSETSGGLQTQYF.

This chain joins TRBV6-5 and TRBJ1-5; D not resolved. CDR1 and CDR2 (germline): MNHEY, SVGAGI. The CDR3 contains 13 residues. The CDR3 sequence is CVSSERSNQPQHF. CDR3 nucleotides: TGTGTCTCCTCGGAGCGGTCCAATCAGCCCCAGCATTTT.

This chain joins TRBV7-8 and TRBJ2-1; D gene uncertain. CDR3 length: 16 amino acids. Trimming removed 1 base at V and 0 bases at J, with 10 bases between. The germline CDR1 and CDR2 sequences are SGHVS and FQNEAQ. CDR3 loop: CASSLDPGYSYNEQFF. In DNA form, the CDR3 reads TGTGCCAGCAGCTTAGACCCCGGGTACTCCTACAATGAGCAGTTCTTC.

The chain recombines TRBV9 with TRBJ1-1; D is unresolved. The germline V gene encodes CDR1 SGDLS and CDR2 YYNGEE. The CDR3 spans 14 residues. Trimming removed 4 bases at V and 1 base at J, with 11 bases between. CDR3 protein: CASSPQASNTEAFF. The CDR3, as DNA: TGTGCCAGCAGCCCCCAGGCTTCGAACACTGAAGCTTTCTTT.

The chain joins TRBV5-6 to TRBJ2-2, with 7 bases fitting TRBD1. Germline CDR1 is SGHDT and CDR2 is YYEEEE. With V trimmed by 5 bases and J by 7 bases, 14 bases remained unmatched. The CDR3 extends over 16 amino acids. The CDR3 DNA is TGTGCCAGCAGAAAACGGACAGGCGCCAGGAACGGGGAGCTGTTTTTT. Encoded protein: CASRKRTGARNGELFF. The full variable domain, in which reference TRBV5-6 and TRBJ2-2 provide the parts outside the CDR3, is DAGVTQSPTHLIKTRGQQVTLRCSPKSGHDTVSWYQQALGQGPQFIFQYYEEEERQRGNFPDRFSGHQFPNYSSELNVNALLLGDSALYLCASRKRTGARNGELFFGEGSRLTVL.

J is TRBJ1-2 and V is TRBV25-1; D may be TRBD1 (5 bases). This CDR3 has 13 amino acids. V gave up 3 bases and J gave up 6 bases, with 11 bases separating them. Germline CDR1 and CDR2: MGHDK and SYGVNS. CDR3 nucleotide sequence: TGTGCCAGCAGTGATTCCCCAGGGAATGGCTACACCTTC. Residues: CASSDSPGNGYTF.

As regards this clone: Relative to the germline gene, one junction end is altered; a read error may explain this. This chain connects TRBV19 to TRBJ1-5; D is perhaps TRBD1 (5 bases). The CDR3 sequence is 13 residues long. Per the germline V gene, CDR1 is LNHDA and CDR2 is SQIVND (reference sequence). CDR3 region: CASRVGGAQPQHF. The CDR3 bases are TGTGCAAGTAGGGTAGGAGGGGCTCAGCCCCAGCATTTT. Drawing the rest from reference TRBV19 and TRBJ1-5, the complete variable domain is DGGITQSPKYLFRKEGQNVTLSCEQNLNHDAMYWYRQDPGQGLRLIYYSQIVNDFQKGDIAEGYSVSREKKESFPLTVTSAQKNPTAFYLCASRVGGAQPQHFGDGTRLSIL.

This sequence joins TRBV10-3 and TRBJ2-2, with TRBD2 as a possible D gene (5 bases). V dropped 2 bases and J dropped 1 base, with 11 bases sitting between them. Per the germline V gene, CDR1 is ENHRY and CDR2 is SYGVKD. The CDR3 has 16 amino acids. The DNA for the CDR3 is TGTGCCATCAGTGAGAGGAGTAGCGTGAACACCGGGGAGCTGTTTTTT. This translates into CAISERSSVNTGELFF.

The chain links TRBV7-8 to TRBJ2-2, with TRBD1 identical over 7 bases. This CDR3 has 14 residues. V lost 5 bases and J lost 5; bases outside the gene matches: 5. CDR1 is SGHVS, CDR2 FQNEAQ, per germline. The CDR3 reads CASSRRGLTGELFF. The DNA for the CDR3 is TGTGCCAGCAGCCGAAGGGGGCTTACCGGGGAGCTGTTTTTT.

This chain's CDR3 is CASSNNPGGFQPQHF. For the CDR3, the DNA is TGTGCCAGCAGTAACAATCCGGGGGGCTTTCAGCCCCAGCATTTT. The V gene is TRBV6-5, the J gene TRBJ1-5, with D perhaps TRBD1 (6 bases). Trimming left V 5 bases short and J 6 bases short, with 17 bases between. The CDR3 contains 15 residues. Looked up from germline, CDR1 is MNHEY and CDR2 is SVGAGI.

The CDR3 region is CASSQALYYEQYF. The CDR3 DNA is TGTGCCAGCAGCCAGGCACTATACTACGAGCAGTACTTC. The chain carries TRBV3-1 (or the pseudogene TRBV3-2) and TRBJ2-7; D gene ambiguous. The CDR3 totals 13 residues. Trimming shortened V by 3 bases and J by 3 bases, and 9 bases separated the two germline ends. Germline CDR1 is LGHDT and CDR2 is YNNKEL (reference sequence).

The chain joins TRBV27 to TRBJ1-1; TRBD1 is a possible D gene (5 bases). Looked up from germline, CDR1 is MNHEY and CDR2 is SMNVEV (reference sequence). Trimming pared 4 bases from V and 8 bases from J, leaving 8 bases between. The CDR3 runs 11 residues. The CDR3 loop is CASSSYREAFF. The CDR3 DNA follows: TGTGCCAGCAGTTCGTACAGGGAAGCTTTCTTT.

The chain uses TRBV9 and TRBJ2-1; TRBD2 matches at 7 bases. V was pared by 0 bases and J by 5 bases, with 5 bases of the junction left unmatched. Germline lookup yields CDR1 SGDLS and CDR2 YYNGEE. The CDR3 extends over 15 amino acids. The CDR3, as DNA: TGTGCCAGCAGCGTAGCGACTAGCTTGCACAATGAGCAGTTCTTC. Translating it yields CASSVATSLHNEQFF.

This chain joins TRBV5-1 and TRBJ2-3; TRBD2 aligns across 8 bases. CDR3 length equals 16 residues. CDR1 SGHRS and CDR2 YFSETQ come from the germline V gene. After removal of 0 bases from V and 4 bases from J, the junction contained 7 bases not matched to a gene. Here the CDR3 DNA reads TGCGCCAGCAGCTTGGAACTCGCGGGAGGACCAGATACGCAGTATTTT. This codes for CASSLELAGGPDTQYF.